The 20 T cell receptor beta chains below were found in one sample sequenced in a study of identical twins. TCRdb ran MiXCR on the 5' RACE reads and lists one entry per CDR3 protein. This repertoire shows 1.5 million or so distinct CDR3 sequences, under 35% found once; its top ten account for around 0.25%. Source material: cord blood. The receptors originated from a newborn girl in good health.

The chain couples TRBV11-2 to TRBJ2-2; TRBD1 agrees at 8 bases. CDR3 length equals 16 residues. Germline V gives CDR1 SGHAT, CDR2 FQNNGV. V shed 4 bases, J shed 6 bases, and the junction held 10 bases outside the gene matches. CDR3 loop: CASSSTGTGLSGELFF. Written as DNA, the CDR3 is TGTGCCAGCAGCTCCACCGGGACAGGACTTTCCGGGGAGCTGTTTTTT.

This clonotype has a handful of counts. The chain joins TRBV2 to TRBJ2-1; 8 bases align to TRBD1. This CDR3 is built from 14 residues. Germline loops: CDR1 SNHLY, CDR2 FYNNEI. J lost 4 bases, V lost 10 bases, and 9 bases had no gene match. The CDR3: CATVPDRGYNEQFF. The CDR3 nucleotides read TGTGCCACCGTACCCGACAGGGGTTACAATGAGCAGTTCTTC.

The chain employs TRBV7-2 and TRBJ2-5; no clear D. V lost 0 bases, J lost 11 bases, and 19 bases lay in between. The CDR3 totals 15 residues. Germline CDR1 reads SGHTA; CDR2 reads FQGNSA. The CDR3, as DNA: TGTGCCAGCAGCTTAGCTTCCAGCGTTTACAATGAGCAGTACTTC. Encoded protein: CASSLASSVYNEQYF.

This chain joins TRBV10-1 and TRBJ1-1; D is ambiguous. The CDR3 runs to 12 residues. Between the trimmed V and J ends, which lost 2 bases and 6 bases, there was a span of 7 bases. From germline, CDR1 is WNHNN and CDR2 SYGVQD (reference sequence). CDR3 amino acids: CASSEGVAEAFF. The CDR3 nucleotides are TGCGCCAGCAGTGAGGGAGTGGCTGAAGCTTTCTTT.

J is TRBJ2-1 and V is TRBV12-3 or TRBV12-4; D is perhaps TRBD2 (6 bases). Deletions cut 4 bases from V and 3 bases from J, with 13 bases between. The CDR3 runs 15 residues. For the CDR3, the DNA is TGTGCCAGCAGTTCGGGTAGCGGACTCTACAATGAGCAGTTCTTC. Amino acids: CASSSGSGLYNEQFF.

V gene TRBV4-1 combines with J gene TRBJ1-2; 10 nucleotides match TRBD1. The V gene's germline CDR1 is MGHRA and CDR2 YSYEKL. Trimming removed 5 bases from V and 2 bases from J; junction bases left unmatched: 5. CDR3 length: 15 residues. The chain's CDR3 is CASSFGQGENYGYTF. The CDR3, as DNA: TGCGCCAGCAGCTTCGGACAGGGGGAGAACTATGGCTACACCTTC.

This clonotype has a handful of counts. The rearrangement joins TRBV19 to TRBJ2-1, with 12 bases that match TRBD2. The trim removed 8 bases at V and 9 bases at J, leaving 8 bases unmatched. The CDR3 has 14 amino acids. Germline CDR1 reads LNHDA; CDR2 reads SQIVND (reference sequence). The CDR3 protein is CASGLAGGPREQFF. In DNA, the CDR3 is TGTGCCAGTGGGCTAGCGGGGGGGCCGCGTGAGCAGTTCTTC.

The rearrangement joins TRBV20-1 to TRBJ2-1, with TRBD2 matching 8 bases. Matching the DNA end better, TRBJ2-7 makes the J call doubtful. The length of the CDR3 is 12 residues. Germline V CDR1 and CDR2: DFQATT, SNEGSKA (reference sequence). This CDR3 is CSAMPGGNEQYF. CDR3 nucleotide sequence: TGCAGTGCTATGCCGGGGGGGAATGAGCAGTACTTC.

The chain is built from TRBV7-2 and TRBJ2-3; unclear D gene. The CDR3 covers 17 residues. V was trimmed by 1 base and J by 2 bases, leaving 16 bases between them. The germline V gene has CDR1 SGHTA and CDR2 FQGNSA. The chain's CDR3 is CASSLGLVGFFTDTQYF. For the CDR3, the DNA is TGTGCCAGCAGCTTAGGGCTAGTGGGGTTCTTCACAGATACGCAGTATTTT.

This clonotype was picked up a small number of times. The CDR3 coding sequence is TGTGCCAGCAGCTTAGCAGGGACAGATAATTCACCCCTCCACTTT. This encodes CASSLAGTDNSPLHF. The chain carries TRBV7-9 and TRBJ1-6; 7 bases are shared with TRBD1. V dropped 0 bases and J dropped 5; count of bases not matched to a gene: 1. Per germline, CDR1 SEHNR and CDR2 FQNEAQ (reference sequence). CDR3 length: 15 amino acids.

The chain combines TRBV14 with TRBJ2-5; possibly TRBD1 or TRBD2 for D (5 bases each). Trimming stripped 4 bases from V and 5 bases from J, with 14 bases between. The CDR3 sequence is 14 residues long. Germline V gene lookup returns CDR1 SGHDN and CDR2 FVKESK. The chain's CDR3 is CASSLSDYRETQYF. CDR3 nucleotides: TGTGCCAGCAGCCTCAGTGACTACAGGGAGACCCAGTACTTC.

The sample holds many counts of this clonotype. This chain joins TRBV12-3 or TRBV12-4 and TRBJ2-4, with TRBD2 identical over 9 bases. The DNA end lines up better with TRBJ2-7; the J call may be wrong. CDR3 length equals 14 residues. This chain's CDR3 is CASSFAGGPNEQYF. The CDR3 nucleotides are TGTGCCAGCAGTTTTGCGGGAGGGCCCAACGAGCAGTACTTC.

This clonotype was detected only once. The chain uses TRBV7-2 and TRBJ2-3; D unresolved. Germline values: CDR1 SGHTA, CDR2 FQGNSA. The CDR3 has 16 residues. With 0 bases removed from V and 0 bases from J, the gap between germline ends came to 10 bases. CDR3 amino acids: CASSLAARRSTDTQYF. Written as DNA, the CDR3 is TGTGCCAGCAGCTTAGCGGCTAGGCGCAGCACAGATACGCAGTATTTT.

The genes are TRBV12-3 or TRBV12-4 and TRBJ2-3; the match to TRBD2 covers 7 bases. This CDR3 comprises 16 residues. Trimming at V came to 0 bases and at J to 2 bases, leaving 5 bases not matched to a gene. In nucleotides, the CDR3 is TGTGCCAGCAGTTTAGCGGTCCTAGCGGCCACAGATACGCAGTATTTT. Protein product: CASSLAVLAATDTQYF.

The chain combines TRBV5-1 with TRBJ2-1; 9 bases agree with TRBD2. Per the germline V gene, CDR1 is SGHRS and CDR2 is YFSETQ. This CDR3 has 16 amino acids. The J segment lost 8 bases and the V segment lost 2 bases, leaving 11 bases of the junction unmatched. The CDR3 DNA is TGCGCCAGCAGCTTCCCCTGGGCTAGCGGGGAGGATGAGCAGTTCTTC. Amino acids: CASSFPWASGEDEQFF.

This chain uses TRBV6-1 with TRBJ2-1; 8 bases are shared with TRBD2. CDR3 length: 13 amino acids. V lost 1 base and J lost 13; bases outside the gene matches: 6. From germline, CDR1 is MNHNS and CDR2 SASEGT. The CDR3 loop is CASSEVAGLGQFF. The CDR3 nucleotides are TGTGCCAGCAGTGAAGTAGCGGGACTGGGACAGTTCTTC.

This chain joins TRBV7-2 and TRBJ2-1; no definite D call. V lost 6 bases and J lost 2, with 14 bases in between. Germline loops: CDR1 SGHTA, CDR2 FQGNSA. This CDR3 has 15 amino acids. CDR3 nucleotides: TGTGCCAGCAGAAAAGACCCTCCCCCCTACAATGAGCAGTTCTTC. This sequence encodes CASRKDPPPYNEQFF.

The rearrangement uses TRBV2 and TRBJ2-7; no clear D gene. Trimming took off 2 bases at V and 8 bases at J, with 10 bases between the two ends. Looked up from germline, CDR1 is SNHLY and CDR2 is FYNNEI. This CDR3 is 12 amino acids long. The CDR3 DNA reads as TGTGCCAGCAGTGAAAGAAGCCCTAAGCAGTACTTC. Encoded protein: CASSERSPKQYF.

For this clonotype: Relative to the germline gene, one junction end is altered; a read error may explain this. The V call is TRBV2, the J call TRBJ2-3, with 9 bases fitting TRBD1. This CDR3 region has 14 residues. Per the germline V gene, CDR1 is SNHLY and CDR2 is FYNNEI. The CDR3 nucleotides are TGTGCCAGCAGTCGGGACAGGGTGTCAGATGCGCAGTATTTT. Amino acids: CASSRDRVSDAQYF.

There are many counts of this clonotype. The chain couples TRBV27 to TRBJ2-7; D is possibly TRBD2 (6 bases). With 3 bases removed from V and 3 bases from J, the gap between germline ends came to 12 bases. There are 14 residues in the CDR3. Per germline, CDR1 MNHEY and CDR2 SMNVEV (reference sequence). CDR3 nucleotides: TGTGCCAGCAGTTTGCGGGGAAGAAACTACGAGCAGTACTTC. It translates to CASSLRGRNYEQYF.